This T cell receptor (beta chain) was recorded in a study of blood T cell repertoires in COVID-19. Study summary: Samples came from the United States, Italy and Spain, spanning acute and convalescent COVID-19. The cDNA or gDNA used as material had been derived from T cells, B-cell-depleted T cells, or PBMCs.

Germline values: CDR1 ENHRY, CDR2 SYGVKD. V was clipped by 2 bases and J by 3 bases, with 10 bases between them. CDR3 length: 14 residues. Original analysis: Amplification of reference gene primers was used by the study to estimate nucleated cell counts. Here immunoSEQ multiplex PCR was the method, and the copy in TCRdb shows in-frame clones only, minus some. From that table come the V and J calls and clone size; the DNA was used to work out D and trimming. The table lists fewer than 150,000 clones, about 80% of them singletons. Sequencing used peripheral blood. This TCR came from a human donor in a cohort sampled during active COVID-19. The chain combines TRBV10-3 with TRBJ1-1; D is uncertain. This chain's CDR3 is CAISEGEADTEAFF. The CDR3 DNA reads TGTGCCATCAGTGAGGGAGAGGCGGACACTGAAGCTTTCTTT.